A single T cell receptor beta chain is shown here with its context. The antigen remains unidentified. 60 Vbeta and 13 Jbeta primers were used in PCR. Assay: immunoSEQ multiplex PCR; the TCRdb copy retains only in-frame clones and omits some. The sample has around 300,000 clones; 65% to 85% are singletons. The data belong to a study of cytomegalovirus exposure and HLA in healthy donors. Study-wide results and caveats: Serostatus for CMV was the only available immune exposure information.

The CDR3 runs to 15 residues. J was trimmed by 1 base and V by 2 bases; bases with no gene match: 4. Germline V gives CDR1 SGHRS, CDR2 YFSETQ. The TCR was taken from a female donor in good health and CMV-seronegative. The specimen sequenced was PBMCs. This chain joins TRBV5-1 and TRBJ2-7; 9 bases are a match to TRBD1. The CDR3 region has the DNA TGCGCCAGCAGCTTCGACGGGACAGGGTCCTACGAGCAGTACTTC. This codes for CASSFDGTGSYEQYF.